This T cell receptor beta chain was sequenced during a study of Graves' ophthalmopathy and Graves' hyperthyroidism. The evidence that diagnosis relied on was clinical symptoms, serum thyroxine, TRAb, thyroid ultrasound and orbital computed tomography. Study conclusions and caveats: The majority of expanded thyroid clonotypes above 0.001 frequency also occurred in blood. Ophthalmopathy cases were distinguished from stable hyperthyroidism by a 13-signature model, reaching around 88% sensitivity and about 80% specificity.

Using RNA transcripts, the TCR beta CDR3 regions were amplified. HTBI primers served in a first-round RT-PCR, which a second-round multiplex PCR followed. A single record per CDR3 protein comes from TCRdb applying MiXCR to the multiplex PCR reads. The sample yields roughly 1.1 million distinct CDR3 sequences, about 38% seen once. Only a few counts were recorded for this clonotype. Its antigen is unknown. V was clipped by 3 bases and J by 4 bases, with 16 bases between them. This CDR3 has 15 amino acids. The gene calls are TRBV12-3 or TRBV12-4 and TRBJ2-7; D is uncertain. This clonotype was sampled from an adult man with Graves' hyperthyroidism. Sequencing was performed on peripheral blood or thyroid tissue (not recorded which). The CDR3: CASSFVQVGAYEQYF. In DNA form, the CDR3 reads TGTGCCAGCAGTTTTGTCCAGGTCGGAGCGTACGAGCAGTACTTC.